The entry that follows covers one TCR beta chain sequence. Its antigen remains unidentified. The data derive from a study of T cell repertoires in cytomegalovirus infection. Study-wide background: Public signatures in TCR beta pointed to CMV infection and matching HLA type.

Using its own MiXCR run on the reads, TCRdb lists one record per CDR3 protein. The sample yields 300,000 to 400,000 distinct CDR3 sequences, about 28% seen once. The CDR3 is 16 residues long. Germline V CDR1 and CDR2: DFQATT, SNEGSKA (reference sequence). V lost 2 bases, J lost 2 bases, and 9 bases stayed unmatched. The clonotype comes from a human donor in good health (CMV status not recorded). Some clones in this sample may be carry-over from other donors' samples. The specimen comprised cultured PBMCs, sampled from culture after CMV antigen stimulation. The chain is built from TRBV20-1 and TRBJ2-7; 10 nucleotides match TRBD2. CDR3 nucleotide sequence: TGCAGTGCTAGAAGAACCCTAGCGGGGGACGCCTACGAGCAGTACTTC. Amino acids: CSARRTLAGDAYEQYF.